A selection of T cell receptor beta chains follows, all from one sample in a study of tumor-infiltrating lymphocytes in primary liver carcinoma. TCRdb re-called the multiplex PCR reads with MiXCR, one entry per CDR3 protein. This sample has about 330,000 distinct CDR3 sequences; 65% occur once, and the top ten carry 5% to 6.5%. Sequenced input: peripheral blood. The receptors here all came from a man aged 40-49 years with primary liver carcinoma and hepatitis B virus infection. CDR3s include the opening cysteine and the closing phenylalanine or tryptophan. The D gene is left open where the match is weak. Only some rows state a clone size, as once, few, many or a class for expanded clones.

V gene	J gene	D gene	clone size	CDR3 protein	CDR3 DNA
TRBV29-1	TRBJ1-1	TRBD1	many	CSGETGVNTEAFF	TGCAGCGGGGAGACAGGGGTGAACACTGAAGCTTTCTTT
TRBV29-1	TRBJ1-3	TRBD1	many	CSVTGLSGNTIYF	TGCAGCGTGACAGGGCTCTCTGGAAACACCATATATTTT
TRBV5-4	TRBJ2-1	NA	few	CASSLKIRNNEQFF	TGTGCCAGCAGCTTGAAAATCCGTAACAATGAGCAGTTCTTC
TRBV4-1	TRBJ2-2	TRBD1	NA	CASNDLNRGLTVELFF	TGCGCCAGCAACGATCTGAACAGGGGGTTAACGGTGGAGCTGTTTTTT
TRBV15	TRBJ1-5	TRBD1	NA	CAISRESNTGVSNQPQHF	TGTGCCATCAGCAGAGAATCAAATACAGGGGTATCTAATCAGCCCCAGCATTTT
TRBV12-3/TRBV12-4	TRBJ2-5	NA	NA	CSSSPNRVGETQYF	TGTTCCAGCAGTCCGAACAGGGTGGGAGAGACCCAGTACTTC
TRBV4-2	TRBJ2-5	NA	many	CASSQVRQETQYF	TGTGCCAGCAGCCAAGTGAGGCAAGAGACCCAGTACTTC
TRBV4-2	TRBJ2-1	TRBD2	NA	CASSQDLAGGRRNEQFF	TGTGCCAGCAGCCAAGACCTAGCGGGAGGGCGACGCAATGAGCAGTTCTTC
TRBV5-4	TRBJ1-5	NA	many	CASSKDAGNQPQHF	TGTGCCAGCAGCAAGGACGCGGGTAATCAGCCCCAGCATTTT
TRBV11-2	TRBJ2-7	TRBD1	many	CASSLAGQGAYEQYF	TGTGCCAGCAGCTTAGCGGGACAGGGCGCCTACGAGCAGTACTTC
TRBV11-1	TRBJ2-3	NA	NA	CAISRTPDTDTQYF	TGTGCCATCAGCCGGACTCCGGACACAGATACGCAGTATTTT
TRBV11-2	TRBJ2-5	NA	NA	CANSFLSGVQEIQYF	TGTGCCAACAGCTTCTTATCAGGAGTCCAAGAGATCCAGTACTTC
TRBV24-1	TRBJ1-2	TRBD1	few	CATSDPDREIRYGYTF	TGTGCCACCAGTGATCCAGACAGGGAGATTCGGTATGGCTACACCTTC
TRBV5-1	TRBJ2-1	NA	NA	CASSFDTNPYNEQFF	TGCGCCAGCAGCTTCGACACAAACCCCTACAATGAGCAGTTCTTC
TRBV7-9	TRBJ1-3	NA	NA	CASSTYNGNTIYF	TGTGCCAGCAGCACCTATAATGGAAACACCATATATTTT
TRBV30	TRBJ1-2	NA	NA	CAWRVPQVLYGYTF	TGTGCCTGGAGGGTGCCACAGGTACTCTATGGCTACACCTTC
TRBV10-3	TRBJ1-4	TRBD1	NA	CTISAASTGVGEKLFF	TGTACCATCAGTGCCGCCTCGACAGGGGTTGGTGAAAAACTGTTTTTT
TRBV11-2	TRBJ2-3	TRBD2	many	CASSSHTRTSGTTDTQYF	TGTGCCAGCAGCTCACACACGAGGACTAGCGGGACCACAGATACGCAGTATTTT
TRBV11-2	TRBJ1-1	TRBD1	once	CAGSATGSMNTEAFF	TGTGCCGGCAGCGCGACAGGGTCCATGAACACTGAAGCTTTCTTT
TRBV5-1	TRBJ2-5	NA	NA	CASSLGGGSGETQYF	TGCGCCAGCAGCTTGGGAGGGGGTAGCGGAGAGACCCAGTACTTC
TRBV12-3/TRBV12-4	TRBJ2-2	NA	NA	CVSNPSRVSGELFF	TGTGTCAGCAACCCGTCGCGGGTTTCCGGGGAGCTGTTTTTT
TRBV5-4	TRBJ1-6	NA	few	CASSFSAGINSPLHF	TGTGCCAGCAGCTTTAGCGCGGGAATTAATTCACCCCTCCACTTT
TRBV11-2	TRBJ2-5	NA	NA	CASSLDRPQKTQYF	TGTGCCAGCAGCTTAGATAGGCCTCAAAAGACTCAGTACTTC
TRBV11-2	TRBJ2-7	TRBD1	many	CASSSGTGTYEQYF	TGTGCCAGCAGCTCCGGGACAGGGACCTACGAGCAGTACTTC
TRBV11-2	TRBJ2-1	NA	NA	CASSLGTSSSYHEQFF	TGTGCCAGCAGCCTAGGGACGTCGAGCTCCTACCATGAGCAGTTCTTC
TRBV28	TRBJ2-5	NA	few	CASRITGKETQYF	TGTGCCAGCAGAATAACCGGGAAAGAGACCCAGTACTTC
TRBV11-1	TRBJ2-1	TRBD2	NA	CASSLAQGLAAHNEQFF	TGTGCCAGCAGCTTAGCTCAGGGACTAGCGGCCCACAATGAGCAGTTCTTC
TRBV13	TRBJ2-1	NA	few	CASSVYPPRQGGIDEQFF	TGTGCCAGCAGCGTATATCCCCCGCGGCAGGGAGGAATCGATGAGCAGTTCTTC
TRBV11-2	TRBJ2-3	NA	NA	CANSLRGVWSGTQYF	TGTGCCAACAGCCTCAGGGGGGTGTGGTCAGGTACGCAGTATTTT
TRBV12-3/TRBV12-4	TRBJ2-7	NA	NA	CASTTDKGGYEQYF	TGTGCCAGCACCACGGACAAGGGGGGGTACGAACAGTACTTC
TRBV4-1	TRBJ2-2	NA	NA	CVSSQRAGELFF	TGTGTCAGCAGCCAGCGGGCCGGGGAGCTGTTTTTT
TRBV6-2/TRBV6-3	TRBJ2-7	TRBD1	many	CASSPGTGEAYEQYF	TGTGCCAGCAGCCCCGGGACAGGTGAAGCCTACGAGCAGTACTTC
TRBV24-1	TRBJ2-1	NA	NA	CATSDYKGLDEQFF	TGTGCCACCAGTGATTATAAAGGGCTAGATGAGCAGTTCTTC
TRBV5-4	TRBJ2-1	NA	few	CASSLGGSTRGNEQFF	TGTGCCAGCAGCTTGGGCGGCTCGACCCGTGGGAATGAGCAGTTCTTC
TRBV6-1	TRBJ2-2	NA	NA	CASSGLQGTGELFF	TGTGCCAGCAGTGGTTTGCAGGGAACCGGGGAGCTGTTTTTT
TRBV14	TRBJ2-7	NA	NA	CASSLSEWGEQYF	TGTGCCAGCAGCCTCTCTGAGTGGGGGGAGCAGTACTTC
TRBV5-1	TRBJ2-1	TRBD2	few	CASSRRSGDSYNEQFF	TGCGCCAGCAGCCGCCGTAGCGGGGACTCCTACAATGAGCAGTTCTTC
TRBV11-2	TRBJ2-7	NA	NA	CAGSLGADYEQYF	TGTGCCGGCAGCTTAGGAGCAGATTACGAGCAGTACTTC
TRBV11-2	TRBJ2-1	TRBD1	NA	CASSPCDRVGYNEQFF	TGTGCAAGCAGTCCGTGCGACAGGGTGGGTTACAATGAGCAGTTCTTC
TRBV11-2	TRBJ2-6	NA	NA	CASSFRADSPGAKVLTF	TGTGCCAGCAGCTTCAGGGCAGACTCCCCTGGGGCCAAGGTCCTTACTTTC
TRBV4-1	TRBJ2-1	TRBD2	NA	CASSQAEGLAGVSRGEQLF	TGCGCCAGCAGCCAAGCTGAAGGACTAGCGGGAGTGTCCCGCGGTGAGCAGCTCTTC
TRBV13	TRBJ2-3	TRBD2	NA	CASSSTSGRAAVSDTQYF	TGTGCCAGCAGCTCAACTAGCGGGAGGGCCGCAGTGTCAGATACGCAGTATTTT
TRBV28	TRBJ2-1	NA	NA	CASSLHGSSYNEQFF	TGTGCCAGCAGTCTTCATGGGAGTTCCTACAATGAGCAGTTCTTC
TRBV30	TRBJ1-2	TRBD1	NA	CAWSKGAGYGYTF	TGTGCCTGGAGTAAGGGGGCTGGCTATGGCTACACCTTC
TRBV4-2	TRBJ2-1	TRBD2	NA	CVSSPSGIRRNEQFF	TGTGTCAGCAGCCCTAGCGGGATCCGGAGAAATGAGCAGTTCTTC
TRBV11-2	TRBJ1-6	NA	NA	CASSLGGINNSPIHF	TGTGCCAGCAGCTTGGGGGGGATCAATAATTCACCCATCCACTTT
TRBV6-5	TRBJ1-4	TRBD1	many	CASSQQGRGEKLFF	TGTGCCAGCAGCCAACAGGGGCGGGGTGAAAAACTGTTTTTT
TRBV24-1	TRBJ2-2	NA	many	CATSDLGEDTGELFF	TGTGCCACCAGTGATTTGGGGGAGGACACCGGGGAGCTGTTTTTT
TRBV11-2	TRBJ2-5	NA	NA	CTSSPARDRQETQYF	TGTACCAGCAGCCCTGCTAGGGATCGACAAGAGACCCAGTACTTC
TRBV19	TRBJ1-3	NA	NA	CASSTGSYSGNTIYF	TGTGCCAGCAGTACAGGTTCTTACTCTGGAAACACCATATATTTT
TRBV30	TRBJ2-1	TRBD2	NA	CASTGGGRVVYEQFF	TGTGCCTCGACTGGGGGCGGGAGGGTGGTTTATGAGCAGTTCTTC
TRBV12-3/TRBV12-4	TRBJ1-1	TRBD1	many	CASSWTGRTEAFF	TGTGCCAGCAGTTGGACAGGGAGGACTGAAGCTTTCTTT